Detailed here is one TCR beta chain. Germline V CDR1 and CDR2: SQVTM, ANQGSEA. V was pared by 7 bases and J by 5 bases, with 15 bases between. The CDR3 is 13 amino acids. The sample comes from a study of shared clonotypes between healthy human individuals. Naive CD8 cells comprised CD45RO-negative, CCR7-positively selected cells, excluding terminally differentiated effector memory CD45RA+ cells. Libraries were prepared by immunoSEQ multiplex PCR; TCRdb keeps only in-frame clonotypes and omits some of them. Altogether approximately 720,000 clones are present, roughly 94% being singletons, with the ten largest covering 24%.

The chain recombines TRBV29-1 with TRBJ2-1, with D perhaps assigned TRBD1 or TRBD2 (5 bases each). Sequenced material: naive CD8+ T cells sorted from blood. This TCR derives from a man under 40 in good health. The chain's CDR3 is CSADGGFNNEQFF. DNA of the CDR3: TGCAGCGCAGATGGGGGTTTCAACAATGAGCAGTTCTTC.